This TCR beta chain was retrieved from a study of identifying expanded T cells in peripheral blood (dated by TCRdb to the late 2010s). As for the study more broadly: Four technical replicates, made by sequencing separate aliquots from the same pool of genomic DNA, were compared pairwise.

Overall study results and their limits: Both the number of clones called differentially abundant and the false-positive rate were significantly reduced by the beta-binomial model across all healthy-donor time intervals. The binomial model flagged around 1.2 differentially abundant clones between technical replicates but about 16 over around two weeks and approximately 18 over approximately four weeks. Across all healthy donors, variance in clone template counts between approximately 2-week samples was found to increase significantly with total template count. It was expected by the authors that biological variance in healthy repertoires might increase further over much longer intervals, such as months to years.

No immune events such as infections were documented for the healthy donors during the collection period. Blood repertoires from healthy donors were used as a training cohort for calibrating time-dependent variance in a beta-binomial model of differential abundance of T-cell clones. There were roughly 10 healthy donors in the training cohort, of whom 3 were female and 7 were male. The donors were between roughly 25 and 70 years old, with an average age of approximately 47 years. Whole blood was collected from each healthy donor at three time points spaced about 2 weeks apart and obtained from a commercial supplier. Genomic DNA was extracted from unsorted whole blood for immunosequencing. The immunoSEQ Assay, which uses bias-controlled multiplex PCR amplification of genomic DNA, was used to profile TCRbeta CDR3 regions. The source study handled its data this way. To quantify the absolute abundance of each unique TCRbeta CDR3 region, the sequences were collapsed and filtered. Two models were used to test differential abundance: a binomial model (Fisher-equivalent) and a beta-binomial model that adds time-dependent variance fitted from healthy donors. Any clone with fewer than 5 combined templates was excluded, and a clone was called differentially abundant if its Benjamini-Hochberg FDR was below 0.01. The form v = (b*log(k)+a)^2 was used to model beta-binomial variance as a function of total template count across the two samples. Here the immuneACCESS table is served through TCRdb, limited to in-frame sequences with V and J called. Missing clones are a known gap in these copies; in checked studies unresolved V genes cover under half, and the rest lacks a known reason. From that table come the V and J calls and clone size; the DNA was used to work out D and trimming. The sample table shows approximately 140,000 clones, and around nine tenths are seen once. Of the sample, approximately 8% falls within the top ten clones.

As to this clone: The target of this receptor is not known. Qualities for individual bases were not recorded, and no much larger clone is one base off.

Looking up the germline V gene (reference sequence) yields CDR1 LNHDA and CDR2 SQIVND. Including cysteine and phenylalanine, the CDR3 has 16 amino acids. Only the CDR3 region is kept as DNA, spanning 48 bases read in frame from base 1. V lost 7 bases and J lost 0 bases; the stretch between them is 18 bases long. The sequence links TRBV19 to TRBJ1-2; the D segment could be TRBD1, given 6 matching bases. The specimen sequenced was blood. This receptor was identified in a person aged 18 to 75 in good health. The nucleotides are TGTGCCAGTACCTCGGGGGCAGCAGAACCTAACTATGGCTACACCTTC. This encodes CASTSGAAEPNYGYTF.